This passage covers 20 T cell receptor beta chains from one sample sequenced in a study of T cells in localized non-small cell lung cancer. This table comes from immunoSEQ multiplex PCR, and its TCRdb copy is limited to in-frame clones, with some not included. In the table there are about 2,600 clones, about 40% of which are singletons. Here the sequenced sample was normal lung tissue next to the tumor, taken before any cancer treatment. These receptors all stem from a woman aged 40 to 75 with stage II squamous cell lung carcinoma.

This clone has just a few counts. The chain couples TRBV6-8 to TRBJ1-1; D is undetermined. Germline lookup yields CDR1 MNHGY and CDR2 SAAAGT. The CDR3 has 14 residues. V dropped 6 bases and J dropped 0 bases, with 11 bases sitting between them. The CDR3 region is CASSRQVMNTEAFF. In DNA, the CDR3 is TGTGCCAGCAGCCGACAAGTCATGAACACTGAAGCTTTCTTT.

The chain couples TRBV19 to TRBJ1-5, with a weak D call TRBD1 (5 bases). This CDR3 is built from 13 residues. The germline V gene has CDR1 LNHDA and CDR2 SQIVND (reference sequence). Between the trimmed V and J ends, which lost 5 bases and 5 bases, there was a span of 10 bases. The CDR3 here is CASSQRGYQPQHF. DNA for the CDR3: TGTGCCAGTAGTCAGAGGGGTTATCAGCCCCAGCATTTT.

The table lists this clone with a few counts. The rearrangement uses TRBV11-3 and TRBJ1-2; TRBD1 is a possible D gene (5 bases). V dropped 3 bases and J dropped 8 bases, with 16 bases sitting between them. Germline CDR1 is SGHNT and CDR2 is YENEEA. This CDR3 is built from 14 residues. CDR3 sequence (DNA): TGTGCCAGCAGCTTTGAAGGCAGGCGGGGCGGCTACACCTTC. Protein: CASSFEGRRGGYTF. Drawing the rest from reference TRBV11-3 and TRBJ1-2, the complete variable domain is EAGVVQSPRYKIIEKKQPVAFWCNPISGHNTLYWYLQNLGQGPELLIRYENEEAVDDSQLPKDRFSAERLKGVDSTLKIQPAELGDSAVYLCASSFEGRRGGYTFGSGTRLTVV.

The chain combines TRBV18 with TRBJ1-1; D unclear. V was pared by 2 bases and J by 8 bases, with 12 bases between. CDR3 length equals 13 residues. The germline V gene encodes CDR1 KGHSH and CDR2 LQKENI. CDR3 amino acids: CASSPRSPIEAFF. DNA for the CDR3: TGTGCCAGCTCACCAAGGTCGCCGATCGAAGCTTTCTTT.

V is TRBV2 and J is TRBJ1-4, with a tentative D call TRBD1 (6 bases). The CDR3 spans 16 residues. With 5 bases removed from V and 8 bases from J, the gap between germline ends came to 21 bases. CDR1 is SNHLY and CDR2 is FYNNEI in the germline V gene. CDR3 in amino acids: CASSLQQGGLREKLFF. For the CDR3, the DNA is TGTGCCAGCAGTCTCCAACAGGGAGGACTGAGGGAAAAACTGTTTTTT.

The chain recombines TRBV9 with TRBJ2-3, with TRBD1 matching over 8 bases. The V gene end was trimmed by 5 bases and the J gene end by 3 bases; junction bases not matched to a gene: 5. The CDR3 has 14 residues. CDR1 is SGDLS, CDR2 YYNGEE, per germline. Here the CDR3 reads CASRKDRETDTQYF. The CDR3 nucleotides are TGTGCCAGCAGGAAGGACAGGGAAACAGATACGCAGTATTTT.

The chain carries TRBV28 and TRBJ1-1; TRBD1 is a possible D gene (5 bases). This CDR3 is 14 amino acids long. V was trimmed by 3 bases and J by 5 bases, leaving 13 bases between them. Per germline, CDR1 MDHEN and CDR2 SYDVKM. The CDR3 DNA is TGTGCCAGCAGTTTTATGGGGGTCCGGACTGAAGCTTTCTTT. As protein: CASSFMGVRTEAFF.

V and J are TRBV29-1 and TRBJ1-1; a weak D match, TRBD1 (6 bases). With 7 bases removed from V and 3 bases from J, the gap between germline ends came to 21 bases. Germline values: CDR1 SQVTM, CDR2 ANQGSEA. There are 15 residues in the CDR3. CDR3: CSAGGGGAGHTEAFF. The DNA of the CDR3 is TGCAGCGCCGGAGGGGGGGGCGCGGGTCACACTGAAGCTTTCTTT.

The rearrangement uses TRBV6-8 and TRBJ2-7; D gene unclear. The CDR3 is made up of 15 amino acids. Germline CDR1 reads MNHGY; CDR2 reads SAAAGT. V shed 0 bases and J shed 1 base, with 10 bases lying between them. The CDR3 DNA follows: TGTGCCAGCAGTTACTCGATCTTAGGATCCTACGAGCAGTACGTC. It specifies CASSYSILGSYEQYV.

J is TRBJ2-7 and V is TRBV9, with D tentatively TRBD1 (7 bases). Germline-derived CDR1 and CDR2 are SGDLS and YYNGEE. Trimming pared 5 bases from V and 5 bases from J, leaving 14 bases between. CDR3 length: 13 residues. The DNA of the CDR3 is TGTGCCAGCAGTTCCGGAGGGGGCGACGAGCAGTACTTC. The encoded protein is CASSSGGGDEQYF.

This chain links TRBV5-1 with TRBJ1-1, with 8 positions matching TRBD1. After removal of 4 bases from V and 3 bases from J, the junction contained 5 bases not matched to a gene. The CDR3 covers 14 residues. The germline CDR1 and CDR2 sequences are SGHRS and YFSETQ. In nucleotides, the CDR3 is TGCGCCAGCAGCCCAGGGGGCCGGGACACTGAAGCTTTCTTT. Translating it yields CASSPGGRDTEAFF.

The genes are TRBV19 and TRBJ2-3, with 7 positions matching TRBD1. V lost 8 bases, J lost 0 bases, and 11 bases stayed unmatched. The CDR3 has 16 residues. CDR1 is LNHDA, CDR2 SQIVND, per germline (reference sequence). The CDR3 coding sequence is TGTGCCAGTCCCCCCGGGACAGCGATTAGCACAGATACGCAGTATTTT. Translated: CASPPGTAISTDTQYF.

A few counts support this clone. This chain connects TRBV11-3 to TRBJ2-1; TRBD2 matches at 9 bases. Germline V gene data show CDR1 as SGHNT and CDR2 as YENEEA. The J segment lost 5 bases and the V segment lost 6 bases, leaving 11 bases of the junction unmatched. This CDR3 has 16 residues. The CDR3 nucleotides are TGTGCCAGCAGTCAAGGTAGCGGGAGAGTTGACAATGAGCAGTTCTTC. Translating it yields CASSQGSGRVDNEQFF.

The chain has TRBV15 and TRBJ2-1, with 9 bases fitting TRBD1. The J segment lost 7 bases and the V segment lost 1 base, leaving 2 bases of the junction unmatched. In germline, CDR1 is LNHNV, CDR2 YYDKDF (reference sequence). The CDR3 is 14 residues long. In DNA, the CDR3 is TGTGCCACCAGCAGAGGACAGGGGGAGAATGAGCAGTTCTTC. Translating gives CATSRGQGENEQFF.

The chain is built from TRBV11-3 and TRBJ1-4; D possibly corresponds to TRBD1 (5 bases). This CDR3 is built from 15 residues. With 6 bases removed from V and 0 bases from J, the gap between germline ends came to 11 bases. CDR1 is SGHNT, CDR2 YENEEA, per germline. The CDR3 DNA reads TGTGCCAGCAGGTCCGGGGGAGCAACTAATGAAAAACTGTTTTTT. It translates to CASRSGGATNEKLFF.

This sequence joins TRBV2 and TRBJ1-1, with 7 positions matching TRBD1. V gave up 7 bases and J gave up 3 bases; unmatched junction bases: 5. This CDR3 region has 13 residues. Germline V gene sequence: CDR1 SNHLY, CDR2 FYNNEI. The CDR3 sequence is CASKTGRDTEAFF. CDR3 DNA sequence: TGTGCCAGCAAGACAGGGCGGGACACTGAAGCTTTCTTT. Drawing the rest from reference TRBV2 and TRBJ1-1, the complete variable domain is EPEVTQTPSHQVTQMGQEVILRCVPISNHLYFYWYRQILGQKVEFLVSFYNNEISEKSEIFDDQFSVERPDGSNFTLKIRSTKLEDSAMYFCASKTGRDTEAFFGQGTRLTVV.

The V gene is TRBV28, the J gene TRBJ2-3; tentatively, D is TRBD2 (7 bases). V was shortened by 6 bases and J by 6 bases, with 19 bases between the two germline ends. Germline V gives CDR1 MDHEN, CDR2 SYDVKM. The CDR3 contains 15 residues. This chain's CDR3 is CASSSWGGLADTQYF. The DNA for the CDR3 is TGTGCCAGCAGCAGCTGGGGGGGCCTAGCGGATACGCAGTATTTT.

In this sample, this clone turned up a few times. The rearrangement uses TRBV4-1 and TRBJ1-2; possible D gene TRBD1, 5 bases. The CDR3 spans 15 residues. Germline V gene sequence: CDR1 MGHRA, CDR2 YSYEKL. Trimming pared 0 bases from V and 4 bases from J, leaving 12 bases between. The CDR3 sequence is CASSQDYRGPYGYTF. The CDR3, as DNA: TGCGCCAGCAGCCAAGATTACCGGGGACCCTATGGCTACACCTTC.

This rearrangement joins TRBV18 to TRBJ2-7, with D perhaps TRBD1 (5 bases). The CDR3 runs to 12 residues. With 3 bases removed from V and 5 bases from J, the gap between germline ends came to 8 bases. Germline CDR1 and CDR2: KGHSH and LQKENI. CDR3 amino acids: CASSPQGDEQYF. The CDR3 coding sequence is TGTGCCAGCTCACCGCAGGGTGACGAGCAGTACTTC.

This clone has a handful of counts. The chain employs TRBV11-3 and TRBJ1-3; 8 bases line up with TRBD1. The CDR3 sequence is 14 residues long. J gave up 4 bases and V 1 base, and 0 bases lay outside the gene matches. Germline CDR1 SGHNT, CDR2 YENEEA. This chain's CDR3 is CASSLGDRGNTIYF. As DNA, the CDR3 is TGTGCCAGCAGCTTAGGGGACAGGGGAAACACCATATATTTT.